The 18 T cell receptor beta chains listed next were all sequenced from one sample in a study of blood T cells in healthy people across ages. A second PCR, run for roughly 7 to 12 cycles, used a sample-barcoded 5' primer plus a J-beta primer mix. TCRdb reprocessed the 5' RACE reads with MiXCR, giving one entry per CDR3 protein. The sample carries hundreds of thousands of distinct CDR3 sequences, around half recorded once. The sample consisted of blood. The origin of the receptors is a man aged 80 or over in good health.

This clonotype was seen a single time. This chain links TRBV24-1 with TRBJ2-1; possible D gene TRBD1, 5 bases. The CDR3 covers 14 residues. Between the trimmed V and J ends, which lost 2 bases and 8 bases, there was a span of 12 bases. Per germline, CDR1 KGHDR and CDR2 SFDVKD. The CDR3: CATSDSGAVHEQFF. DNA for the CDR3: TGTGCCACCAGTGATTCTGGGGCCGTCCATGAGCAGTTCTTC.

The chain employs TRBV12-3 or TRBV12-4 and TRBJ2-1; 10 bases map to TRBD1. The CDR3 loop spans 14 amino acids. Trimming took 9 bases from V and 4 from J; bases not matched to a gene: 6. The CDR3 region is CASAGTGAYNEQFF. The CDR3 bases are TGTGCCAGTGCCGGGACAGGGGCTTACAATGAGCAGTTCTTC.

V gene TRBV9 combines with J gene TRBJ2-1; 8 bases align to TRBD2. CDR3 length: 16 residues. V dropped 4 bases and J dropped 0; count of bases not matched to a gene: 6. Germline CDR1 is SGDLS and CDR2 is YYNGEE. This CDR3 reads CASSPQAGVSYNEQFF. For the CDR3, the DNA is TGTGCCAGCAGCCCCCAAGCGGGGGTCTCCTACAATGAGCAGTTCTTC.

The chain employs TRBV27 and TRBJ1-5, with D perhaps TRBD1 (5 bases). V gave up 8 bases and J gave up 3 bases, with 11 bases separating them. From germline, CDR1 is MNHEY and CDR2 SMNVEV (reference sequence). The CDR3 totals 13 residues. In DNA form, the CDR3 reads TGTGCCAGCCGTACAGGCGCCAATCAGCCCCAGCATTTT. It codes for CASRTGANQPQHF.

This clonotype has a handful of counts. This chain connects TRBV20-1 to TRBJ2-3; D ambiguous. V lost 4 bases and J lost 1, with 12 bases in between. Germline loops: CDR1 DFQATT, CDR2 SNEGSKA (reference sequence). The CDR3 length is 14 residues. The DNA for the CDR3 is TGCAGTGCTAAGGCTAACCCTGGCACAGATACGCAGTATTTT. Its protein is CSAKANPGTDTQYF.

The CDR3 is CASSQGTSGPPGELFF. As DNA, the CDR3 is TGTGCCAGCAGCCAGGGGACTAGCGGGCCACCCGGGGAGCTGTTTTTT. This chain connects TRBV9 to TRBJ2-2, with TRBD2 matching over 12 bases. Germline CDR1 SGDLS, CDR2 YYNGEE. V lost 4 bases and J lost 6; bases outside the gene matches: 7. The CDR3 covers 16 residues.

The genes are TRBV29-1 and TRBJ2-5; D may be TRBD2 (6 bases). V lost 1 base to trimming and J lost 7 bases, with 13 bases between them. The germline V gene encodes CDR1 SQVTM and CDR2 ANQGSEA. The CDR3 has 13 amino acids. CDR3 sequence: CSVEGEAGSTQYF. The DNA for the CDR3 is TGCAGCGTTGAAGGGGAGGCAGGGTCGACCCAGTACTTC.

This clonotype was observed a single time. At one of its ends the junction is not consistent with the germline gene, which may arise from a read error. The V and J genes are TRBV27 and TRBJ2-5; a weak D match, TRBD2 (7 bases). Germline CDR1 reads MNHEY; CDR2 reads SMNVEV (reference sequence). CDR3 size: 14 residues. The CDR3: CASILLGGGETQYF. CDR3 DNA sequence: TGTGCCAGCATTTTATTAGGGGGGGGAGAGACCCAGTACTTC.

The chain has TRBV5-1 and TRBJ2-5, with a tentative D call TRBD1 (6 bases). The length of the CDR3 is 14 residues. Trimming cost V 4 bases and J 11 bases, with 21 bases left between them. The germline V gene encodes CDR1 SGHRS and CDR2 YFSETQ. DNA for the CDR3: TGCGCCAGCAGCCCCCCTGGCGGACAGCCAGAGCAGTACTTC. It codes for CASSPPGGQPEQYF.

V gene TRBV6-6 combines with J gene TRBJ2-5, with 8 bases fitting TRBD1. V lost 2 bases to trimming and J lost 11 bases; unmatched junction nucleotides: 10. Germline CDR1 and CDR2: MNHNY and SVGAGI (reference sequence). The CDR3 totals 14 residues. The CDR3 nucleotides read TGTGCCAGCAGTTACGTTGGACAGGGCCATGAGCAGTACTTC. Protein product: CASSYVGQGHEQYF.

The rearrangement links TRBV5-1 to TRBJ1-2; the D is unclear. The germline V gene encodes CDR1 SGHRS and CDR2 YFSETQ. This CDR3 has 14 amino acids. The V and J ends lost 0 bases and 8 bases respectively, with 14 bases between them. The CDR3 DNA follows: TGCGCCAGCAGCTTGGAAGGCGGGATGGGCGGCTACACCTTC. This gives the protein CASSLEGGMGGYTF.

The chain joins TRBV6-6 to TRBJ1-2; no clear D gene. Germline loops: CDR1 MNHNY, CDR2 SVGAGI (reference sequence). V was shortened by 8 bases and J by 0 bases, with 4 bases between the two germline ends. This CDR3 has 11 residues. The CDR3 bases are TGTGCCAGCGGCACTAACTATGGCTACACCTTC. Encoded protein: CASGTNYGYTF.

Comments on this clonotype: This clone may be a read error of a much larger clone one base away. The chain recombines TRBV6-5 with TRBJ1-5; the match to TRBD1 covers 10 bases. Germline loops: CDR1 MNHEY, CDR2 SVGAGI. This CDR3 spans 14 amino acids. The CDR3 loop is CASSGQGVSQPRHF. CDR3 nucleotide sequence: TGTGCCAGCAGTGGACAGGGGGTAAGTCAGCCCCGGCATTTT.

The CDR3 DNA is TGCAGTGCTAGCAATCCTAGCGGGATCCCCAATGAGCAGTTCTTC. It translates to CSASNPSGIPNEQFF. This chain joins TRBV20-1 and TRBJ2-1; 9 bases fit TRBD2. The CDR3 length is 15 residues. CDR1 DFQATT and CDR2 SNEGSKA come from the germline V gene (reference sequence). V was pared by 3 bases and J by 6 bases, with 9 bases of the junction left unmatched.

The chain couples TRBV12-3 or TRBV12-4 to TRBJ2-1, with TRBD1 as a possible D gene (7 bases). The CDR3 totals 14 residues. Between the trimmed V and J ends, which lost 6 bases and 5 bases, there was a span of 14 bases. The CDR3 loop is CASRRSRGDNEQFF. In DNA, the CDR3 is TGTGCCAGCAGGAGAAGCAGGGGGGACAATGAGCAGTTCTTC.

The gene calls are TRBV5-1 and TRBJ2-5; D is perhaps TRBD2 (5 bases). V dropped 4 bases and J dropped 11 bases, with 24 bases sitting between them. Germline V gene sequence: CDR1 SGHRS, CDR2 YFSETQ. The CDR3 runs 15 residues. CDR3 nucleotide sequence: TGCGCCAGCAGCCCACTCCCCGGGGTTGAGAGCGTGCAGTACTTC. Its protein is CASSPLPGVESVQYF.

This CDR3 is CASSWGPSGTGPNQPQHF. The DNA for the CDR3 is TGCGCCAGCAGCTGGGGGCCTTCCGGGACAGGTCCCAATCAGCCCCAGCATTTT. The chain employs TRBV5-1 and TRBJ1-5; the match to TRBD1 covers 8 bases. This CDR3 region has 18 residues. V gave up 3 bases and J gave up 3 bases; unmatched junction bases: 14. CDR1 is SGHRS, CDR2 YFSETQ, per germline.

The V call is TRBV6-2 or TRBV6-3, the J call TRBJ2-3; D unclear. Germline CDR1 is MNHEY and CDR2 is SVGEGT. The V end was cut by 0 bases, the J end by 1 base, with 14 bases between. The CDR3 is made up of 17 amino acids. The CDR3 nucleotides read TGTGCCAGCAGTTACTCGCTTCGAGAGTTTGGCACAGATACGCAGTATTTT. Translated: CASSYSLREFGTDTQYF.